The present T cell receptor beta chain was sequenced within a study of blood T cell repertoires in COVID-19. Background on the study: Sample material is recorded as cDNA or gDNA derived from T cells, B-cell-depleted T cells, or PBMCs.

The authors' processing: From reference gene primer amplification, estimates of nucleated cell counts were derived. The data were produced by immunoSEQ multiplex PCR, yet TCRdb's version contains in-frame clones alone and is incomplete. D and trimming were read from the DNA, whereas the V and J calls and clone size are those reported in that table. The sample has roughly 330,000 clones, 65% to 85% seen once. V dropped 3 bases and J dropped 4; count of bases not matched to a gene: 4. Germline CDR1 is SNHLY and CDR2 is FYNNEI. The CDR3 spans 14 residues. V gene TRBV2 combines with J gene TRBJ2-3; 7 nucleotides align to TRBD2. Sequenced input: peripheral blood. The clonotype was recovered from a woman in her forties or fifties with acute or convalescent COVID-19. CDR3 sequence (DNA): TGTGCCAGCAGTGACGGACTAGAGGCAGATACGCAGTATTTT. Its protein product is CASSDGLEADTQYF. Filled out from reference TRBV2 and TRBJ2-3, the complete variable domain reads EPEVTQTPSHQVTQMGQEVILRCVPISNHLYFYWYRQILGQKVEFLVSFYNNEISEKSEIFDDQFSVERPDGSNFTLKIRSTKLEDSAMYFCASSDGLEADTQYFGPGTRLTVL.